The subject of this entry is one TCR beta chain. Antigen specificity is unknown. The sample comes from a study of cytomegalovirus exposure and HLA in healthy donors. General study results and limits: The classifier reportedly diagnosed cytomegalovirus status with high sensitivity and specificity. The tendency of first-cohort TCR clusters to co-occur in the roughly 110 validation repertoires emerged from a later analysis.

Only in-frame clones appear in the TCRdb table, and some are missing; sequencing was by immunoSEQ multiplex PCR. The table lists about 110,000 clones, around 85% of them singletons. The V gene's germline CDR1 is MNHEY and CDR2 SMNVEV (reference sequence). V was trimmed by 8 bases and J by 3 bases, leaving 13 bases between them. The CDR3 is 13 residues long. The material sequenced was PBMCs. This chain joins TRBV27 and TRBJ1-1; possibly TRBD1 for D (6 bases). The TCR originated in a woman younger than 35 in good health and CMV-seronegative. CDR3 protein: CASGTQGDTEAFF. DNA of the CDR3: TGTGCCAGCGGAACACAGGGAGACACTGAAGCTTTCTTT.